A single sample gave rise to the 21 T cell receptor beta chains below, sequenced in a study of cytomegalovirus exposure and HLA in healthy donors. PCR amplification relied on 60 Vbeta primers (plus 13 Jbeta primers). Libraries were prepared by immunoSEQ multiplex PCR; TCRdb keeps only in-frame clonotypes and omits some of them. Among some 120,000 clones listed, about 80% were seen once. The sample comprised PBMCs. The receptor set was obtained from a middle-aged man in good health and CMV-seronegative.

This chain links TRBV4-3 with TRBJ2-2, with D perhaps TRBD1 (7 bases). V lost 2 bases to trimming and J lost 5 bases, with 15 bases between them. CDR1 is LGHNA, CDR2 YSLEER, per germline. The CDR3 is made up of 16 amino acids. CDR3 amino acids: CASSQSRGARTGELFF. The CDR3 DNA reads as TGCGCCAGCAGCCAATCCAGGGGGGCTAGGACCGGGGAGCTGTTTTTT.

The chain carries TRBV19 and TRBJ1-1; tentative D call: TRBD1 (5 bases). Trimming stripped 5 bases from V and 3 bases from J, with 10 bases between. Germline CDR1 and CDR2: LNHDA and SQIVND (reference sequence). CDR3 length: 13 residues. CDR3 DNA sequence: TGTGCCAGTAGTGGGGCAGGGCACACTGAAGCTTTCTTT. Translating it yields CASSGAGHTEAFF.

The CDR3 bases are TGTGCCAGCAACAGGGTTGGGAACGAGCAGTACTTC. This translates into CASNRVGNEQYF. V gene TRBV9 combines with J gene TRBJ2-7; TRBD1 is a possible D gene (6 bases). This CDR3 has 12 residues. Per the germline V gene, CDR1 is SGDLS and CDR2 is YYNGEE. Trimming removed 6 bases from V and 5 bases from J, with 12 bases in between.

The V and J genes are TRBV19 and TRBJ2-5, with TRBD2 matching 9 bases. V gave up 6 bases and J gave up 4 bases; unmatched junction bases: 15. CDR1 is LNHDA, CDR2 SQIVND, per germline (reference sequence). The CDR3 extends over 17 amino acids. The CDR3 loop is CASSQGSGGTKAETQYF. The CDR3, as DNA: TGTGCCAGTAGCCAGGGAAGCGGGGGGACCAAAGCAGAGACCCAGTACTTC.

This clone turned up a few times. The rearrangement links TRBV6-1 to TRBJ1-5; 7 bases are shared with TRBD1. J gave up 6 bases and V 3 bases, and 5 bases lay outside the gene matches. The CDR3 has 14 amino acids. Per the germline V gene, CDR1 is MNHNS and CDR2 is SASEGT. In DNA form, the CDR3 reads TGTGCCAGCAGTGAGCAAACAGGGGCTCAGCCCCAGCATTTT. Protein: CASSEQTGAQPQHF.

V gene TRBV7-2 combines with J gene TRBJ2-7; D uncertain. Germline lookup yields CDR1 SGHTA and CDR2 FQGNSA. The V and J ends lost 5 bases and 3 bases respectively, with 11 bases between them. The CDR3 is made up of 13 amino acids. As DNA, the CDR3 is TGTGCCAGCAGCCAAGGCAGGATCTACGAGCAGTACTTC. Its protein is CASSQGRIYEQYF.

The CDR3 region is CANRMVTYEQYF. The DNA for the CDR3 is TGTGCAAACAGGATGGTGACCTACGAGCAGTACTTC. The rearrangement uses TRBV2 and TRBJ2-7, with D perhaps matching TRBD1 (5 bases). Germline V lookup: CDR1 SNHLY, CDR2 FYNNEI. The CDR3 sequence is 12 residues long.

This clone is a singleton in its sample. This CDR3 reads CAISESLGSSYNSPLHF. The CDR3 DNA is TGTGCCATCAGTGAGTCGTTAGGGAGCTCCTATAATTCACCCCTCCACTTT. The chain joins TRBV10-3 to TRBJ1-6; no clear D. The CDR3 has 17 amino acids. V was shortened by 0 bases and J by 0 bases, with 9 bases between the two germline ends. Germline V lookup: CDR1 ENHRY, CDR2 SYGVKD.

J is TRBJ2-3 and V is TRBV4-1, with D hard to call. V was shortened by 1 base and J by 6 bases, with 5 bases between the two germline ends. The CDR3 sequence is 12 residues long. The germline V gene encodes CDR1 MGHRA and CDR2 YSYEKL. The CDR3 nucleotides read TGCGCCAGCAGCCAAGTTACTGATACGCAGTATTTT. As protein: CASSQVTDTQYF.

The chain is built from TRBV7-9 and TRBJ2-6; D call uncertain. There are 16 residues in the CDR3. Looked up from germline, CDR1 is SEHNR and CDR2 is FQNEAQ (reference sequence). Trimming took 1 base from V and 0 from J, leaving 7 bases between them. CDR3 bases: TGTGCCAGCAGCTTAGTTATCTCCTCTGGGGCCAACGTCCTGACTTTC. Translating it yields CASSLVISSGANVLTF. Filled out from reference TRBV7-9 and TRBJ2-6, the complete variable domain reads DTGVSQNPRHKITKRGQNVTFRCDPISEHNRLYWYRQTLGQGPEFLTYFQNEAQLEKSRLLSDRFSAERPKGSFSTLEIQRTEQGDSAMYLCASSLVISSGANVLTFGAGSRLTVL.

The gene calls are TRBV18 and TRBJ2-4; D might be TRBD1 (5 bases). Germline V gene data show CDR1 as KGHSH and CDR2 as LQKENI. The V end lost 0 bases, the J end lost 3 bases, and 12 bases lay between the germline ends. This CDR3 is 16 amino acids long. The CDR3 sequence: CASSPPSQGDKNIQYF. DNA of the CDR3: TGTGCCAGCTCACCACCGTCCCAGGGTGACAAAAACATTCAGTACTTC.

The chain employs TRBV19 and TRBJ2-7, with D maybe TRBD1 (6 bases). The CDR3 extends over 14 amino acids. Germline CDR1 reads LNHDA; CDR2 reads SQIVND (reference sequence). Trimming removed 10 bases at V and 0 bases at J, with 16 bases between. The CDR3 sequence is CATRRGYSSYEQYF. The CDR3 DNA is TGTGCCACCCGCAGGGGATACTCCTCCTACGAGCAGTACTTC.

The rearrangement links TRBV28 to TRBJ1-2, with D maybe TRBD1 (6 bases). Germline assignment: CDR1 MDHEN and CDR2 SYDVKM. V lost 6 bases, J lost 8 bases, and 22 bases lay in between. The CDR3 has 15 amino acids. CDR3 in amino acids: CASRFSGTISGGYTF. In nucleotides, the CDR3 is TGTGCCAGCAGGTTTTCCGGGACAATCAGCGGAGGCTACACCTTC.

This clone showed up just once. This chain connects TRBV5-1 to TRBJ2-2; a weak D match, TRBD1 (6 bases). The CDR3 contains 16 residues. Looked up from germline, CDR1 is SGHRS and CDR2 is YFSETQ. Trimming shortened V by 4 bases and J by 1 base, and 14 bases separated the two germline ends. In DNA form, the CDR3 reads TGCGCCAGCAGCCTTCGGACAGTCGTGAACACCGGGGAGCTGTTTTTT. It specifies CASSLRTVVNTGELFF.

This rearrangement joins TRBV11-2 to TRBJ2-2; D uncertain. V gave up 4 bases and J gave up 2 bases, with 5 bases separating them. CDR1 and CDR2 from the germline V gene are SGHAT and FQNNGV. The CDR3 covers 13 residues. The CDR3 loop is CASSSLNTGELFF. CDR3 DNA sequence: TGTGCCAGCAGCTCCCTAAACACCGGGGAGCTGTTTTTT.

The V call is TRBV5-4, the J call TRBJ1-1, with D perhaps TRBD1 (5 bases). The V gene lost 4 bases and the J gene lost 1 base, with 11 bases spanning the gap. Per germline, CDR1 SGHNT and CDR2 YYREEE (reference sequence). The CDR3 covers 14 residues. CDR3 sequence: CASSIRVSNTEAFF. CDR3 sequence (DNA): TGTGCCAGCAGCATCAGGGTCTCGAACACTGAAGCTTTCTTT.

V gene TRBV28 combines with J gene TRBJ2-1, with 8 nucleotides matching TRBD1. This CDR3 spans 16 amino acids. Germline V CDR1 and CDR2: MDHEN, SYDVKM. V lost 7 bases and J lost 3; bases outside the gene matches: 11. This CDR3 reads CASTLPGTGGYNEQFF. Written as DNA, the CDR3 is TGTGCCAGCACCTTACCCGGGACAGGAGGCTACAATGAGCAGTTCTTC. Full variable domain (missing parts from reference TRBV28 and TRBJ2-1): DVKVTQSSRYLVKRTGEKVFLECVQDMDHENMFWYRQDPGLGLRLIYFSYDVKMKEKGDIPEGYSVSREKKERFSLILESASTNQTSMYLCASTLPGTGGYNEQFFGPGTRLTVL.

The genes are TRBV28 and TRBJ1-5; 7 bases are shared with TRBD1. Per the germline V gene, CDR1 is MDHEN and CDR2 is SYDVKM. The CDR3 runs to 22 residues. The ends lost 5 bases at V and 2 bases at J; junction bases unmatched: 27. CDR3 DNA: TGTGCCAGCAGTCCACGACAGGGCGTCAGCTTTGAGATACGTGAGGGCAATCAGCCCCAGCATTTT. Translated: CASSPRQGVSFEIREGNQPQHF.

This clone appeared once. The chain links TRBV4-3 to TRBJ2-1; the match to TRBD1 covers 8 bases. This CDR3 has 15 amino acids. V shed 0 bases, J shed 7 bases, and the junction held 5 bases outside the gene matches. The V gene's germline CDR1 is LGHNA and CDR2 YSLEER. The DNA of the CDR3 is TGCGCCAGCAGCCAAGATGGGACAGGTGTGAATGAGCAGTTCTTC. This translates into CASSQDGTGVNEQFF.

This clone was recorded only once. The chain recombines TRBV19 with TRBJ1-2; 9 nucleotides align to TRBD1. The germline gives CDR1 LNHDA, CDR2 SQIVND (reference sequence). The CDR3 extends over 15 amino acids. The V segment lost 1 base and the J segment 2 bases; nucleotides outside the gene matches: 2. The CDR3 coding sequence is TGTGCCAGTAGTATAGGGGGACAGGGAAACTATGGCTACACCTTC. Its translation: CASSIGGQGNYGYTF. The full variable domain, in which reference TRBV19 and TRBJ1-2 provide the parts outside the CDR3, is DGGITQSPKYLFRKEGQNVTLSCEQNLNHDAMYWYRQDPGQGLRLIYYSQIVNDFQKGDIAEGYSVSREKKESFPLTVTSAQKNPTAFYLCASSIGGQGNYGYTFGSGTRLTVV.

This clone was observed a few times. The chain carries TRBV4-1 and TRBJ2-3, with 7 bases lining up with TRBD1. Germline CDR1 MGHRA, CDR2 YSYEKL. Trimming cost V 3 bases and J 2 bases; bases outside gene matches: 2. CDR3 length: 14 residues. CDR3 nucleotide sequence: TGCGCCAGCAGCCAGGGACAGACCACAGATACGCAGTATTTT. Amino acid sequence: CASSQGQTTDTQYF.